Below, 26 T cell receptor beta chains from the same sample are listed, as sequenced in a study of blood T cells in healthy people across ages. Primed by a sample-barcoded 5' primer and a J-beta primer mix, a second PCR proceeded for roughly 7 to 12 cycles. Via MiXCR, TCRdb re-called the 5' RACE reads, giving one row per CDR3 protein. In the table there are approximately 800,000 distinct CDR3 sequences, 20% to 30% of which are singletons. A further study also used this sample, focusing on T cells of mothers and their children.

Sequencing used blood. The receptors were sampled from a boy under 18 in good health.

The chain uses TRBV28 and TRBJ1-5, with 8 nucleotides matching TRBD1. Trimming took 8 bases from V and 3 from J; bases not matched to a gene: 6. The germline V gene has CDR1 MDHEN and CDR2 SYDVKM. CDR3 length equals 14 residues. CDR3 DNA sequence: TGTGCCAGCGACCAGACAGGGGTCAATCAGCCCCAGCATTTT. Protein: CASDQTGVNQPQHF.

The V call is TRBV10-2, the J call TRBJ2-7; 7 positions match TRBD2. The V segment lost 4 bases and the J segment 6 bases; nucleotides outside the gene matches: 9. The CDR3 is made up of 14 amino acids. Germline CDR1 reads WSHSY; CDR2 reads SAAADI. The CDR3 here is CASSAGLVSGEQYF. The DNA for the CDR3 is TGCGCCAGCAGTGCTGGACTAGTATCTGGCGAGCAGTACTTC.

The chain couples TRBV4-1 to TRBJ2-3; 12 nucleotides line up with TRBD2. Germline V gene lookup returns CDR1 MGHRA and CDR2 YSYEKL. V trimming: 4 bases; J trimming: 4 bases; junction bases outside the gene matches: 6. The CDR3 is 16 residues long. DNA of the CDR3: TGCGCCAGCAGCCCGTCACTAGCGGGGGGATCAGATACGCAGTATTTT. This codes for CASSPSLAGGSDTQYF.

For the CDR3, the DNA is TGTGCCAGCAGTTTAGCGCTGGGGGCCTACTCTGGAAACACCATATATTTT. Encoded protein: CASSLALGAYSGNTIYF. The V gene is TRBV12-3 or TRBV12-4, the J gene TRBJ1-3; D possibly corresponds to TRBD1 (6 bases). Trimming cost V 0 bases and J 0 bases, with 12 bases left between them. The CDR3 runs 17 residues.

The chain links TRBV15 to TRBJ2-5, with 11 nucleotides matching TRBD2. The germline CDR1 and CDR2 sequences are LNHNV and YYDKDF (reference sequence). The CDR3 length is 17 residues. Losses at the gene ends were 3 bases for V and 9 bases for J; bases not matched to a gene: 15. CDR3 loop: CATSSFQLAGAPGAQYF. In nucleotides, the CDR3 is TGTGCCACCAGCAGCTTTCAACTAGCGGGGGCCCCCGGGGCCCAGTACTTC.

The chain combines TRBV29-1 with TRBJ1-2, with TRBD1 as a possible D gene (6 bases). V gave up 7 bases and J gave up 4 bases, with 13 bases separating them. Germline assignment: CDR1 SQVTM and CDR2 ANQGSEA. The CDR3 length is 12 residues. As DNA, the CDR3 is TGCAGCGGACAGGAGGGTTTCTATGGCTACACCTTC. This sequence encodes CSGQEGFYGYTF.

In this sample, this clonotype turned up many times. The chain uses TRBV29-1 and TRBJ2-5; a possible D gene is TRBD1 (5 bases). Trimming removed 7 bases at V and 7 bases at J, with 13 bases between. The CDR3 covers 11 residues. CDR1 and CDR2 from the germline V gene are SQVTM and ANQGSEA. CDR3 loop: CSGLQVGTQYF. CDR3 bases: TGCAGCGGTTTACAGGTTGGGACCCAGTACTTC.

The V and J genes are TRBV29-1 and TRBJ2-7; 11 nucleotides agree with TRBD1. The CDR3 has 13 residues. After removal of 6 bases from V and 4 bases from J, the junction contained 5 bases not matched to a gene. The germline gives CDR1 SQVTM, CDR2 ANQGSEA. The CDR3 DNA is TGCAGCGTCCGGACAGGGGGCAGATACGAGCAGTACTTC. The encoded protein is CSVRTGGRYEQYF.

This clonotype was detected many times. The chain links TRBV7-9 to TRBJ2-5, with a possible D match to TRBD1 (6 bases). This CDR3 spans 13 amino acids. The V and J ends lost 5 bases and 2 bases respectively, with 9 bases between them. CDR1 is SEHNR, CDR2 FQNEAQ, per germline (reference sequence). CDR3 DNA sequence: TGTGCCAGCAGCCGGGACATACAAGAGACCCAGTACTTC. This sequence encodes CASSRDIQETQYF.

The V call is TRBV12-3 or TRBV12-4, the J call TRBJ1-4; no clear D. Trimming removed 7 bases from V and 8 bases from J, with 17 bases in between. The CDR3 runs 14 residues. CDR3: CASTKTAGYEKLFF. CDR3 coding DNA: TGTGCCAGCACTAAAACGGCTGGGTACGAAAAACTGTTTTTT.

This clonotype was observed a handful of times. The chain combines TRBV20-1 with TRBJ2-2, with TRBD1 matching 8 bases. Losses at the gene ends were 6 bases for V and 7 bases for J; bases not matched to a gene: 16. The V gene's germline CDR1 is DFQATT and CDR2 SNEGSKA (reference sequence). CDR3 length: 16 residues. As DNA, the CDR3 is TGCAGTGCCGTGGGGTCGCAGGGGGCCGTGAACGGGGAGCTGTTTTTT. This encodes CSAVGSQGAVNGELFF.

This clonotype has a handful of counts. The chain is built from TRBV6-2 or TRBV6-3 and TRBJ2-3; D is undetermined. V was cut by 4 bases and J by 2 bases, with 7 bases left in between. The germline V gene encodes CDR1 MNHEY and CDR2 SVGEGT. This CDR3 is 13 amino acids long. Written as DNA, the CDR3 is TGTGCCAGCAGTTCTCCTAACACAGATACGCAGTATTTT. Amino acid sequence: CASSSPNTDTQYF.

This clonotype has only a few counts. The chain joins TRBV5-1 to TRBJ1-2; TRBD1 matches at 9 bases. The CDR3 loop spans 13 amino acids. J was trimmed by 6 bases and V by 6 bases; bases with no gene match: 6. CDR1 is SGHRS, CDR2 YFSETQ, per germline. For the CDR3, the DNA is TGCGCCAGCAAGGTACAGGGGGCGGATGGCTACACCTTC. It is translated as CASKVQGADGYTF.

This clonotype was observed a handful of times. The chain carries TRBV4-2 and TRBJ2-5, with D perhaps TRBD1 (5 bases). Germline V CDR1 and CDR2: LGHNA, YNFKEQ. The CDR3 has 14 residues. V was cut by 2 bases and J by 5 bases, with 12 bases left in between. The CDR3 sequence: CASSQWGPMETQYF. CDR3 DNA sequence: TGTGCCAGCAGCCAATGGGGCCCAATGGAGACCCAGTACTTC.

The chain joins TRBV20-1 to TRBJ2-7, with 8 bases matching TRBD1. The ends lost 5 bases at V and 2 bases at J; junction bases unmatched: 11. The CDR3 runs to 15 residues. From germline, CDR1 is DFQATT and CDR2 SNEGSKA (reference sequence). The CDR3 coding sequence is TGCAGTGCTCCATCGGGACAGGCAACCCCCTACGAGCAGTACTTC. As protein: CSAPSGQATPYEQYF.

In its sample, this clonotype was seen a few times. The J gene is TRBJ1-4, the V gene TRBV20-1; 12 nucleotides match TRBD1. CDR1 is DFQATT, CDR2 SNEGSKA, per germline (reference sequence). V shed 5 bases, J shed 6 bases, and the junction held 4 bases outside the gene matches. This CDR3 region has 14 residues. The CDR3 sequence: CSAGTGGLDEKLFF. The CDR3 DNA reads TGCAGTGCTGGGACAGGGGGCTTGGATGAAAAACTGTTTTTT.

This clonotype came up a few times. In nucleotides, the CDR3 is TGCAGTGCTAGAGAACAGGGGCGGATGGGGACCCAGTACTTC. It codes for CSAREQGRMGTQYF. This rearrangement joins TRBV20-1 to TRBJ2-5; TRBD1 agrees at 7 bases. V was clipped by 0 bases and J by 7 bases; unmatched bases: 8. This CDR3 has 14 residues. Looked up from germline, CDR1 is DFQATT and CDR2 is SNEGSKA (reference sequence).

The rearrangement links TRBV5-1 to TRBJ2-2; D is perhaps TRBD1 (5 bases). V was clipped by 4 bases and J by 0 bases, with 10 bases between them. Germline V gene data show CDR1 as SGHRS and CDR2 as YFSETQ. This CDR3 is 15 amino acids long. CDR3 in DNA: TGCGCCAGCAGCACAGGACATGCGAACACCGGGGAGCTGTTTTTT. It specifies CASSTGHANTGELFF.

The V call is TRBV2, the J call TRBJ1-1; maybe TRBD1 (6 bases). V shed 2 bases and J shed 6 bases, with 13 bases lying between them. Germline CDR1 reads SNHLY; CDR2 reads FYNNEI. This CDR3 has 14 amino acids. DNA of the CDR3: TGTGCCAGCAGTGAAAGACTGGACAGTTCTGAAGCTTTCTTT. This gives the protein CASSERLDSSEAFF.

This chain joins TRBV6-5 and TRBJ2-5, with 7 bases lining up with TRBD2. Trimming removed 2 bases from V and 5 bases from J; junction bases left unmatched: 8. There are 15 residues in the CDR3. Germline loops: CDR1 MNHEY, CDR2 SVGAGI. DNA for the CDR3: TGTGCCAGCAGTTACACGCCAGCGGGGATTGAGACCCAGTACTTC. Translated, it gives CASSYTPAGIETQYF.

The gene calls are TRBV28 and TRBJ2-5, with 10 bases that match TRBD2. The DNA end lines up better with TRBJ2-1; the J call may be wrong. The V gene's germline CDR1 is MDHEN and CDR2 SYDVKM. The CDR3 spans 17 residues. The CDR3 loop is CASSLVLERGGGNEQFF. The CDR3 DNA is TGTGCCAGCAGTTTAGTCTTGGAGCGGGGGGGCGGCAATGAGCAGTTCTTC.

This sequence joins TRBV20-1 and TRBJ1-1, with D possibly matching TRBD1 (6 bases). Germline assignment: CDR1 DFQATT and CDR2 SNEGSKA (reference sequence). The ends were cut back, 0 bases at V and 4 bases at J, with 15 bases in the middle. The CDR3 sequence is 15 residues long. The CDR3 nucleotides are TGCAGTGCTAGAGATGGGACAAGCCTGAGCACTGAAGCTTTCTTT. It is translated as CSARDGTSLSTEAFF.

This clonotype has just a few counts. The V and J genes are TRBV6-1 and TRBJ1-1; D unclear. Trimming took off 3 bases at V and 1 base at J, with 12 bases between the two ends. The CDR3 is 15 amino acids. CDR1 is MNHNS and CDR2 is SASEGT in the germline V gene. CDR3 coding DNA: TGTGCCAGCAGTGACTCCCGCTGGGGGAACACTGAAGCTTTCTTT. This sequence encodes CASSDSRWGNTEAFF.

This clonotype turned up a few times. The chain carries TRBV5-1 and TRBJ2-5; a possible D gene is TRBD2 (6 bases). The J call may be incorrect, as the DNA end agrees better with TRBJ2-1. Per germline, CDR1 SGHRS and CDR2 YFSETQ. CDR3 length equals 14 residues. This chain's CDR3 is CASSAGRRVDEQFF. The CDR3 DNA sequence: TGCGCCAGCAGCGCGGGACGGAGGGTTGATGAGCAGTTCTTC.

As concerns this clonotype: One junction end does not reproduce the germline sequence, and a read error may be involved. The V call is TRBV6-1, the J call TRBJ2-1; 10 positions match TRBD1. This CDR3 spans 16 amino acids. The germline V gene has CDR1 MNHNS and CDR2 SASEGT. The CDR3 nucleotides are TGTGTCAGCAGCAGAACAAGGGACAGGGGATACAATGAGCAGTTCTTC. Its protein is CVSSRTRDRGYNEQFF.

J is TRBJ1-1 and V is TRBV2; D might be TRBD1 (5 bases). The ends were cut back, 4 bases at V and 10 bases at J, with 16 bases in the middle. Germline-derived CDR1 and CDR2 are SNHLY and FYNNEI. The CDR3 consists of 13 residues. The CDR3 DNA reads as TGTGCCAGCAGTGCCGAGGGACCCGCTCCAGCTTTCTTT. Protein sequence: CASSAEGPAPAFF. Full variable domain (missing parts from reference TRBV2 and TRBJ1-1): EPEVTQTPSHQVTQMGQEVILRCVPISNHLYFYWYRQILGQKVEFLVSFYNNEISEKSEIFDDQFSVERPDGSNFTLKIRSTKLEDSAMYFCASSAEGPAPAFFGQGTRLTVV.